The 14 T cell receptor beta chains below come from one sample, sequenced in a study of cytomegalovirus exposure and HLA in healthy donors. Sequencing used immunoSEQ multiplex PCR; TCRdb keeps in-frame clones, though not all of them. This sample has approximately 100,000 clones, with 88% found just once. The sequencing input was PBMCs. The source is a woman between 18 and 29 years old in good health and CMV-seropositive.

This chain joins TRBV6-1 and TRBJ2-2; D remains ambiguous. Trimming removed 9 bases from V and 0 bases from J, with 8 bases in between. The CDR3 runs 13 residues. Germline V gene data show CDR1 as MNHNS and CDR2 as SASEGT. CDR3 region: CASDNSNTGELFF. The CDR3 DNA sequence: TGTGCCAGTGACAATTCGAACACCGGGGAGCTGTTTTTT.

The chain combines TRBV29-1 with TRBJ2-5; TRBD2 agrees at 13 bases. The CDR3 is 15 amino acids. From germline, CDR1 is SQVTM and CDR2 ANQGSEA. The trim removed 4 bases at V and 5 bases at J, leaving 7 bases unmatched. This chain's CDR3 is CSVATSGGARETQYF. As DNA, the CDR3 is TGCAGCGTTGCTACTAGCGGGGGGGCCCGTGAGACCCAGTACTTC.

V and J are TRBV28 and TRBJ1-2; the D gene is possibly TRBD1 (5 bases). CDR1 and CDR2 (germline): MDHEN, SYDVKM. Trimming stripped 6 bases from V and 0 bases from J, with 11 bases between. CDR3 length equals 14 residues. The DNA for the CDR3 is TGTGCCAGCAGGGACGGGGGGTCTAACTATGGCTACACCTTC. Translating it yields CASRDGGSNYGYTF.

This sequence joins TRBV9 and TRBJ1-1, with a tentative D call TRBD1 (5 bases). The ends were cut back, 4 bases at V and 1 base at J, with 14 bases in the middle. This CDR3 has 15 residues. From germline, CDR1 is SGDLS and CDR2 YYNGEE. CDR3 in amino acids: CASSSSGGSNTEAFF. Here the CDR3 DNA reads TGTGCCAGCAGCTCATCGGGGGGGTCGAACACTGAAGCTTTCTTT.

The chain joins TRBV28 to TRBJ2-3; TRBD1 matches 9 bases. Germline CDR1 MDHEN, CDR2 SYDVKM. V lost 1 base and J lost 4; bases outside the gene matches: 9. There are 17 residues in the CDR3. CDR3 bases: TGTGCCAGCAGTTTATTTGGGGGACAGGGTAGCGCAGATACGCAGTATTTT. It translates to CASSLFGGQGSADTQYF.

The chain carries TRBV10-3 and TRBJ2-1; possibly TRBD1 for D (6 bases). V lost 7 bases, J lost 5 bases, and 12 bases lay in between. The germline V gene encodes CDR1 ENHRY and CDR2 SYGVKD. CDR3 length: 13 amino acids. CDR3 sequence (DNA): TGTGCCATCAATCAGGGGAATAACAATGAGCAGTTCTTC. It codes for CAINQGNNNEQFF.

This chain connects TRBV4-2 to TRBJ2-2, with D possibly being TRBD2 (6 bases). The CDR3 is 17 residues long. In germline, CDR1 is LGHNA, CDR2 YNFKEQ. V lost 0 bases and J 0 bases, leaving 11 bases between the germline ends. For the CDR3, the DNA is TGTGCCAGCAGCCAAGATCTCTCGGGGGCGAACACCGGGGAGCTGTTTTTT. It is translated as CASSQDLSGANTGELFF.

This CDR3 reads CASCAGASYNEQFF. DNA of the CDR3: TGTGCCAGCTGTGCGGGGGCATCCTACAATGAGCAGTTCTTC. The rearrangement joins TRBV9 to TRBJ2-1, with D tentatively TRBD2 (7 bases). This CDR3 spans 14 amino acids. CDR1 and CDR2 from the germline V gene are SGDLS and YYNGEE. With 7 bases removed from V and 1 base from J, the gap between germline ends came to 12 bases.

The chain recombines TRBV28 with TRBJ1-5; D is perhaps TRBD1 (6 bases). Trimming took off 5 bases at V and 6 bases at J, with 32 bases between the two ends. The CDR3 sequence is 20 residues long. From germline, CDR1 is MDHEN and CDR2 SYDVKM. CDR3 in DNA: TGTGCCAGCAGTCCTCCACCCGCCTGGACAGCCGGGGAAAGGCTTCAGCCCCAGCATTTT. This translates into CASSPPPAWTAGERLQPQHF.

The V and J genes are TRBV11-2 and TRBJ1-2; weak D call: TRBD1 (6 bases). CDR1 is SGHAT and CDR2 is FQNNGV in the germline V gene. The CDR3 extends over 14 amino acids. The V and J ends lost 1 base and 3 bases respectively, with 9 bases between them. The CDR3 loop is CASSLGQGYYGYTF. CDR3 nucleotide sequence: TGTGCCAGCAGCTTAGGGCAGGGGTACTATGGCTACACCTTC.

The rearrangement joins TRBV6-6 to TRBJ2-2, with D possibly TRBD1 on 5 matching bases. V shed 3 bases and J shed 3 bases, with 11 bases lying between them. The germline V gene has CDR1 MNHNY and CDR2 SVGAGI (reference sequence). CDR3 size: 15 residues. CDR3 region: CASSYTGKDTGELFF. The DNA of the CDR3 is TGTGCCAGCAGTTATACAGGAAAAGACACCGGGGAGCTGTTTTTT.

The CDR3 loop is CASRGGQPRSQETQYF. In nucleotides, the CDR3 is TGTGCCAGCAGGGGTGGACAGCCACGGAGTCAAGAGACCCAGTACTTC. The chain has TRBV2 and TRBJ2-5; possible D gene TRBD1, 6 bases. This CDR3 region has 16 residues. CDR1 and CDR2 (germline): SNHLY, FYNNEI. V lost 6 bases and J 2 bases, leaving 19 bases between the germline ends.

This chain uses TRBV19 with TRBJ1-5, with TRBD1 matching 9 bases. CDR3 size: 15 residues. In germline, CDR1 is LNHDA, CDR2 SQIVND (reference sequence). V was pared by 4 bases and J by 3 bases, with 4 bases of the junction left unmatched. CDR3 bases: TGTGCCAGTAGTAGGGGACAGGGAATCAATCAGCCCCAGCATTTT. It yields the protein CASSRGQGINQPQHF.

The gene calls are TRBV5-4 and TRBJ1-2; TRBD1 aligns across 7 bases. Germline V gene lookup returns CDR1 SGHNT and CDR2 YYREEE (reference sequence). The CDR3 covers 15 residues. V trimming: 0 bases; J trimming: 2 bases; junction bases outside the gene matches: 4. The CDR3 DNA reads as TGTGCCAGCAGCTTGGAGGCAGGGGGAAACTATGGCTACACCTTC. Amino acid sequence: CASSLEAGGNYGYTF.